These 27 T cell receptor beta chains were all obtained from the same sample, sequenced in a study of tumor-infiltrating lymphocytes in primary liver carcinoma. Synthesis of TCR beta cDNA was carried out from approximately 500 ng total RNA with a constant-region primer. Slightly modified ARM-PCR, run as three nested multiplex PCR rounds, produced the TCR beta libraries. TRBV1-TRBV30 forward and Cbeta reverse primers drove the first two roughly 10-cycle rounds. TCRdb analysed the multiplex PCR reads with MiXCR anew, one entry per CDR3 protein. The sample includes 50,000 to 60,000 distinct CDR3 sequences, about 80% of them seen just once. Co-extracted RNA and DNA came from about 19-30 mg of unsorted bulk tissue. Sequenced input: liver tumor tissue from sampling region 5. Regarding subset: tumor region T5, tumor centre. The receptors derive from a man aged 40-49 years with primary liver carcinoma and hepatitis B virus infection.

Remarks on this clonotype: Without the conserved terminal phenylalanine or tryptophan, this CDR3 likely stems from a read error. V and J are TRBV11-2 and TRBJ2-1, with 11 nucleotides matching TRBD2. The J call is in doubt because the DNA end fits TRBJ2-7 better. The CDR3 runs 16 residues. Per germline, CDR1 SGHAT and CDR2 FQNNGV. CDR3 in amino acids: CSSSYPGTSGSNEQYY. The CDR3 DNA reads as TGTTCCAGCAGCTACCCCGGGACTAGCGGTAGCAATGAGCAGTACTAC.

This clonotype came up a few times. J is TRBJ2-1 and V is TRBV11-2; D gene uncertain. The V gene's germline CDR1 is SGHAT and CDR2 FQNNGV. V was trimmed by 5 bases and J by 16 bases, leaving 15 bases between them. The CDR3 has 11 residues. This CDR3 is CASSIGPLHFF. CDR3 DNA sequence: TGTGCCAGCAGCATCGGCCCGCTCCACTTCTTC.

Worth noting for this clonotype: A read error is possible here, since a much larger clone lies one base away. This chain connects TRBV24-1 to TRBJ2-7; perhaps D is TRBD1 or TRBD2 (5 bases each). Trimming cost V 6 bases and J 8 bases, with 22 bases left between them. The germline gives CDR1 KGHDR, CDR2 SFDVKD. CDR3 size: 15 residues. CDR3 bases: TGTGCCACCAGTCGGACGGGGCAGGGAACCCACAAGCAGTACTTC. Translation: CATSRTGQGTHKQYF.

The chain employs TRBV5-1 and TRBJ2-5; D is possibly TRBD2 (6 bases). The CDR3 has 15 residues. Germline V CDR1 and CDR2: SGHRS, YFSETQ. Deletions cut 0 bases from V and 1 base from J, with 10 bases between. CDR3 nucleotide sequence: TGCGCCAGCAGCTTGGCTATACTAGCCCAAGAGACCCAGTACTTC. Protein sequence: CASSLAILAQETQYF. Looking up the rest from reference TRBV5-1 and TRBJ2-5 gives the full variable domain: KAGVTQTPRYLIKTRGQQVTLSCSPISGHRSVSWYQQTPGQGLQFLFEYFSETQRNKGNFPGRFSGRQFSNSRSEMNVSTLELGDSALYLCASSLAILAQETQYFGPGTRLLVL.

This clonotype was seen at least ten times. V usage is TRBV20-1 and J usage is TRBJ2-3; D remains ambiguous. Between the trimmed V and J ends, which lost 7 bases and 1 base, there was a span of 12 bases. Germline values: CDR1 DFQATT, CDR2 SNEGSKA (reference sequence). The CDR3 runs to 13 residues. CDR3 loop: CSGIRAGTDTQYF. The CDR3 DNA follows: TGCAGTGGAATCCGGGCAGGCACAGATACGCAGTATTTT.

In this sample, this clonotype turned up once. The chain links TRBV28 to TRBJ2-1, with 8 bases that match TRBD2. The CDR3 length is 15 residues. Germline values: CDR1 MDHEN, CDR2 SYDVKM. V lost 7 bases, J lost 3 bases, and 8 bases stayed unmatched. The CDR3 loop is CASIPRSGGYNEQFF. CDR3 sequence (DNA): TGTGCCAGCATCCCCCGGAGCGGGGGCTACAATGAGCAGTTCTTC.

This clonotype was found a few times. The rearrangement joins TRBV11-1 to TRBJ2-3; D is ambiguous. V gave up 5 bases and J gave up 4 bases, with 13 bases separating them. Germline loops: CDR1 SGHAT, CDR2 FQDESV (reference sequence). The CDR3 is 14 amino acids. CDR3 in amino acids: CASSLPPEADTQYF. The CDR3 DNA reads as TGTGCCAGCAGCCTACCCCCTGAGGCAGATACGCAGTATTTT.

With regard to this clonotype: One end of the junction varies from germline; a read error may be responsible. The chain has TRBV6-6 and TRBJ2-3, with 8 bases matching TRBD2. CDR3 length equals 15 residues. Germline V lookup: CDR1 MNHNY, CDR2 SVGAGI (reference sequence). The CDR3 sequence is CTSSYVAGNIDTQYF. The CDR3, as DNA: TGTACCAGCAGTTACGTAGCGGGAAACATAGATACGCAGTATTTT.

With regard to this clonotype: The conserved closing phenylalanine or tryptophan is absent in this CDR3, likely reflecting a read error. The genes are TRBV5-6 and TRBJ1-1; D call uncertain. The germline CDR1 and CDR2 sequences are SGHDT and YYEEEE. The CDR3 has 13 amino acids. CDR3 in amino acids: CVSSLSQHTEAFI. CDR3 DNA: TGTGTCAGCAGCTTGTCCCAGCACACTGAAGCTTTCATT.

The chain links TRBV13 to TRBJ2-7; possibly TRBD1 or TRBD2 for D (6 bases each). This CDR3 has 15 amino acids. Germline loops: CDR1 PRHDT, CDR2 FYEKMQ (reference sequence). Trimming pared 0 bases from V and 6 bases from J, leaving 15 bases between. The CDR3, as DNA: TGTGCCAGCAGCTTAGGGGGTGAGGGGGGAAGCGAGCAGTACTTC. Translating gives CASSLGGEGGSEQYF.

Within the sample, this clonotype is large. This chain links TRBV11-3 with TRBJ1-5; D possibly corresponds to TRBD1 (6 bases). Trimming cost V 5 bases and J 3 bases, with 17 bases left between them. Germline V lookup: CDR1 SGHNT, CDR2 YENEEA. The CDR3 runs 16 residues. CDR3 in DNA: TGTGCCAGCAGCGACCGACAGCGGGGGGCCAATCAGCCCCAGCATTTT. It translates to CASSDRQRGANQPQHF.

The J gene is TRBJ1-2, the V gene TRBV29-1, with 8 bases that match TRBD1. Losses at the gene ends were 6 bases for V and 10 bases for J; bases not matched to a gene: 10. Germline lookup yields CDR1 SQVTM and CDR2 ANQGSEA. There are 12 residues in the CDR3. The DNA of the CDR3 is TGCAGCGTAAGGACAGGGAGAGATCTCTACACCTTC. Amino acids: CSVRTGRDLYTF.

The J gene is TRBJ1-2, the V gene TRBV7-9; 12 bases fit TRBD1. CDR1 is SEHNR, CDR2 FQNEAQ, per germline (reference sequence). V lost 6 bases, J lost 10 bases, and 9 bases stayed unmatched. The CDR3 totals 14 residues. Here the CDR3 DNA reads TGTGCCAGCAGATGGGACAGGGGGCTTCATTACTACACCTTC. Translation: CASRWDRGLHYYTF. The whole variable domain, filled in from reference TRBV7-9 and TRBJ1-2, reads DTGVSQNPRHKITKRGQNVTFRCDPISEHNRLYWYRQTLGQGPEFLTYFQNEAQLEKSRLLSDRFSAERPKGSFSTLEIQRTEQGDSAMYLCASRWDRGLHYYTFGSGTRLTVV.

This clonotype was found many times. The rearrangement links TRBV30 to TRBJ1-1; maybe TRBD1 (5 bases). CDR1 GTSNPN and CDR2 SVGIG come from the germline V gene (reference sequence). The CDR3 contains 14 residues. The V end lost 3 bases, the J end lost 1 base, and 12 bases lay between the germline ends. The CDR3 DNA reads TGTGCCTGGAGCGTTCTTGGGGCGAACACTGAAGCTTTCTTT. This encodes CAWSVLGANTEAFF.

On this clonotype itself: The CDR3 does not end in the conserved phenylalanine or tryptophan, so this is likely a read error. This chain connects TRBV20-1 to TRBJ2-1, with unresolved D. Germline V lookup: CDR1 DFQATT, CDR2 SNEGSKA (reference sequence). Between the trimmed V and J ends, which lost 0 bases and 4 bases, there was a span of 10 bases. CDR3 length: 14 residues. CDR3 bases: TGCAGTGCTAGAGATAGCCACTTATACAATGAGCAGTTCATC. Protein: CSARDSHLYNEQFI.

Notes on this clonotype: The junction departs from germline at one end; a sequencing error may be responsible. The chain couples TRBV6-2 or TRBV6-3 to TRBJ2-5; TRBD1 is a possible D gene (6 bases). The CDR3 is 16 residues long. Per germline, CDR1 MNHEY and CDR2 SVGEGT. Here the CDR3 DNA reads TGTGTCAGCAGTTTCGGGACACCCGAAAAAAAGTGGGGCCAGTACTTC. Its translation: CVSSFGTPEKKWGQYF.

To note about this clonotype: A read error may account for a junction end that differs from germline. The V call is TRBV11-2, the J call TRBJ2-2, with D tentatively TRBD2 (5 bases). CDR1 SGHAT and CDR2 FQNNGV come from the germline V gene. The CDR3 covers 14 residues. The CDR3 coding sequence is TGTGCCAGCAGCTTAGAGCGTTACACCGGGGTGCTGCTTTTT. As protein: CASSLERYTGVLLF.

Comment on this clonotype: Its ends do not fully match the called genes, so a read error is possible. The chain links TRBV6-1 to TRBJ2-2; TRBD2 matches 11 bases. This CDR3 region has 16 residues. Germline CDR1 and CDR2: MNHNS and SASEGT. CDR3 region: CDSKYTSGRRTGELFF. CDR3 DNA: TGTGACAGCAAATATACTAGCGGGAGACGGACCGGGGAGCTATTTTTT.

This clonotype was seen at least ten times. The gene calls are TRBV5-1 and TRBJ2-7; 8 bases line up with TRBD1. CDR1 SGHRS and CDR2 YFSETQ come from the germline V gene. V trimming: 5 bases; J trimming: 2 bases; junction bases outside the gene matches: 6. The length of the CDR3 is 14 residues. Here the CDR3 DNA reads TGCGCCAGCAGACTCAGGACAGGGCCCTACGAGCAGTACTTC. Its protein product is CASRLRTGPYEQYF.

This CDR3 is CSAYMGGQEFF. The CDR3 DNA reads as TGCAGTGCTTACATGGGGGGACAGGAATTCTTC. The genes are TRBV20-1 and TRBJ2-1; 8 nucleotides match TRBD1. Germline-derived CDR1 and CDR2 are DFQATT and SNEGSKA (reference sequence). Trimming removed 5 bases from V and 16 bases from J; junction bases left unmatched: 10. This CDR3 is built from 11 residues.

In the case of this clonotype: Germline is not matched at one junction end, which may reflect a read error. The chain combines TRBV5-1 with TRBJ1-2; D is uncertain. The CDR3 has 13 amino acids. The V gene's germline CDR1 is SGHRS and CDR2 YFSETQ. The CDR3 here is CASSSLSDYDYIF. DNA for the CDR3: TGCGCCAGTAGCTCGCTGTCGGACTATGACTACATCTTC.

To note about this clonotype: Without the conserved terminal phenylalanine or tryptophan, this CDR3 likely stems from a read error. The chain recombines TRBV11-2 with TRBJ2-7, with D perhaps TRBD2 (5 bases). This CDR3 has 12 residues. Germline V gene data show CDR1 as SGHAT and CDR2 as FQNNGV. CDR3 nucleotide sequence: TGTGCCAGCAGTCCCGAGGGCTACGGGCAGTACTTA. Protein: CASSPEGYGQYL.

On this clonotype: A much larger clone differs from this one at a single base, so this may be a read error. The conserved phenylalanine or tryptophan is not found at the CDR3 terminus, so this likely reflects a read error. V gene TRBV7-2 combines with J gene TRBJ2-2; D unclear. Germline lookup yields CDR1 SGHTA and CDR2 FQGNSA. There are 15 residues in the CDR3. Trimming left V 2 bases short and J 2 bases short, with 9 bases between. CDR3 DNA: TGTGCCAGCAGCTTATTATCTGTTAACACCGGGGAGCTGTTTTCT. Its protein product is CASSLLSVNTGELFS.

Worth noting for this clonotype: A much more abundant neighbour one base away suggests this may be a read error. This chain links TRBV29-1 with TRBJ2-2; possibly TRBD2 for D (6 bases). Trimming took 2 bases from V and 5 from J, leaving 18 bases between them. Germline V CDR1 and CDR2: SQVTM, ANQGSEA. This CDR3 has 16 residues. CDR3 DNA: TGCAGCGTTGAAATGGAGGCTGGCGGGGATACCGGGGAGCTGTTTTTT. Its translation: CSVEMEAGGDTGELFF.

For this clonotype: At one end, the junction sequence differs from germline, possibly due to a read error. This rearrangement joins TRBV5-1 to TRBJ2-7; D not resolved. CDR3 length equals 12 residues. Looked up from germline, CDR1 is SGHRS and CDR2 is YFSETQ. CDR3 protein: CASRHTDNEHYF. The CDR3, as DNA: TGCGCCAGCAGACATACCGACAACGAGCATTACTTC.

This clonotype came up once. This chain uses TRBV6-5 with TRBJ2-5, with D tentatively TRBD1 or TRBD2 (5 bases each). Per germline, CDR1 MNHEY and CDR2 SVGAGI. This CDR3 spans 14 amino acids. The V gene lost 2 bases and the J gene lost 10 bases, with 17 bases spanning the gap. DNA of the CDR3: TGTGCCAGCAGTTACCTGAGGGGCTTGGGAATCCAGTACTTC. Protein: CASSYLRGLGIQYF.

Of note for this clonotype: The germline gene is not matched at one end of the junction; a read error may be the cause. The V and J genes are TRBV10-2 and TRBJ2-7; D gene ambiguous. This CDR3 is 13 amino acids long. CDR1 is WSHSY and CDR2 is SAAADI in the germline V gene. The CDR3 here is CASSAVLYYEQCF. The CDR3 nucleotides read TGCGCCAGCAGTGCGGTACTCTACTACGAGCAGTGCTTC.